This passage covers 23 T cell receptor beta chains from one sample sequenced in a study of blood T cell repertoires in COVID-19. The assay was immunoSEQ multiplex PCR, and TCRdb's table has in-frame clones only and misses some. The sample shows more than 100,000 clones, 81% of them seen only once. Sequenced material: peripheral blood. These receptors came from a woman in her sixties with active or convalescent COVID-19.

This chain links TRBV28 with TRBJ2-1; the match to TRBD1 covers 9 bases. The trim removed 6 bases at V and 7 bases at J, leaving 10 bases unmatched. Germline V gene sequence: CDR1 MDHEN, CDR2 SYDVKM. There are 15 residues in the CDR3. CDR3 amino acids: CASRTSGTGSNEQFF. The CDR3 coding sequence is TGTGCCAGCAGGACATCCGGGACAGGGTCTAATGAGCAGTTCTTC.

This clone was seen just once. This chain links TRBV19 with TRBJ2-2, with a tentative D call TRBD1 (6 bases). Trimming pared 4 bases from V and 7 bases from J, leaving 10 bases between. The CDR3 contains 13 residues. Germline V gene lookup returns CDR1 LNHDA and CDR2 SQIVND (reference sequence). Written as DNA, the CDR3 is TGTGCCAGTAGTACCCAGGGGTTCGGGGAGCTGTTTTTT. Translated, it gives CASSTQGFGELFF.

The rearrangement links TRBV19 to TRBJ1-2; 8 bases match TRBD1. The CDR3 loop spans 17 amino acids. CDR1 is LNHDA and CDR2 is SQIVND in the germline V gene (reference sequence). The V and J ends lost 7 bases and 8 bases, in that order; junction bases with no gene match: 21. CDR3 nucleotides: TGTGCCAGTACCGGACAGGGCCTGAATCCCCCACCTAGGGGCTACACCTTC. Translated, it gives CASTGQGLNPPPRGYTF.

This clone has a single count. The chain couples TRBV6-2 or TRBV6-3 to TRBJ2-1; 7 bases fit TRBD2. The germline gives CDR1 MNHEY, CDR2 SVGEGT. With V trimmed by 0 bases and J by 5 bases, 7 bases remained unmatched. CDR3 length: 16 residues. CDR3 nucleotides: TGTGCCAGCAGTTACTCAGTGGGAGGGCCACACAATGAGCAGTTCTTC. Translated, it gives CASSYSVGGPHNEQFF.

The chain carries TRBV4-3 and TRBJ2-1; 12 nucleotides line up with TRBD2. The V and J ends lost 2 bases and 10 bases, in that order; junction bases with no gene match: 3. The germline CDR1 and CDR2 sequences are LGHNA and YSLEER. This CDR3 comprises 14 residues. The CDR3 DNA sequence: TGCGCCAGCAGCCAAAGACTAGCGGGAGACGAGCAGTTCTTC. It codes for CASSQRLAGDEQFF.

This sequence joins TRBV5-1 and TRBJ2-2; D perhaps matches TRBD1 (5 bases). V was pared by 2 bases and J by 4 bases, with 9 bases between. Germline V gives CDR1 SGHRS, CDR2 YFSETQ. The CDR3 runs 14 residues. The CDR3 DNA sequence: TGCGCCAGCAGCTTTCTGCAGGGCACCGGGGAGCTGTTTTTT. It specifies CASSFLQGTGELFF.

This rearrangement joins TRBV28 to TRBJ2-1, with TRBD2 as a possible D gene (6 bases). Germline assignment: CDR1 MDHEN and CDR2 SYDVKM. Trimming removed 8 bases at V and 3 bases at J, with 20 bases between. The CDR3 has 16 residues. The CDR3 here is CASSSAGTAYYNEQFF. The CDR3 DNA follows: TGTGCCAGCTCCTCAGCGGGTACTGCATACTACAATGAGCAGTTCTTC.

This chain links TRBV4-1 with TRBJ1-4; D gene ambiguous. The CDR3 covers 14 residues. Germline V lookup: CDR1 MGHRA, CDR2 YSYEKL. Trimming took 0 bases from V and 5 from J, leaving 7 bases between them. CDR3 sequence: CASSQDSQNEKLFF. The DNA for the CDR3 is TGCGCCAGCAGCCAAGATTCACAGAATGAAAAACTGTTTTTT.

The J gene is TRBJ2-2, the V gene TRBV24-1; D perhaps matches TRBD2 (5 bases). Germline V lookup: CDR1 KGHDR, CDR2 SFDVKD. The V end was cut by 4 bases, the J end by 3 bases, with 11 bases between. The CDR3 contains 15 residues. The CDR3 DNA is TGTGCCACCAGTGAATTTGGAGCGGACACCGGGGAGCTGTTTTTT. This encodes CATSEFGADTGELFF.

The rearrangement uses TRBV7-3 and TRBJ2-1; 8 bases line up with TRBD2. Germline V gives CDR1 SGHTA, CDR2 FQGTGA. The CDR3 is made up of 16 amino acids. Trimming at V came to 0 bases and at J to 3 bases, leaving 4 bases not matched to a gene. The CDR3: CASSLTGTRDYNEQFF. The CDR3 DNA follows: TGTGCCAGCAGCTTAACGGGGACTAGGGACTACAATGAGCAGTTCTTC.

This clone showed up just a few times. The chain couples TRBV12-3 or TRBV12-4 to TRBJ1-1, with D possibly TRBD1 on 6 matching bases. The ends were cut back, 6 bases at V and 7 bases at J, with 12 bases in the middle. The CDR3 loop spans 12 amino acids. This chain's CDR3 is CASSPGTHEAFF. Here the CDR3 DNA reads TGTGCCAGCAGCCCCGGGACACATGAAGCTTTCTTT.

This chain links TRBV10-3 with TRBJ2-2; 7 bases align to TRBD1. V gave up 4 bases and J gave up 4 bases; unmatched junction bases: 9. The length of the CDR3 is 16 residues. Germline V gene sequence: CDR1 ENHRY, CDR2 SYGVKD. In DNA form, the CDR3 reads TGTGCCATCAGTGGACAGGGTCGGATGAGCACCGGGGAGCTGTTTTTT. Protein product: CAISGQGRMSTGELFF.

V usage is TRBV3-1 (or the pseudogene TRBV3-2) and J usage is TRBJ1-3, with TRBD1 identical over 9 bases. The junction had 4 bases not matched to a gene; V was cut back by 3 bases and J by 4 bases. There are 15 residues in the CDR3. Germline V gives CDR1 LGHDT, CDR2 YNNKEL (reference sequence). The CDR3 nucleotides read TGTGCCAGCAGCCATTCCGGGACAGGGGGAAACACCATATATTTT. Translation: CASSHSGTGGNTIYF.

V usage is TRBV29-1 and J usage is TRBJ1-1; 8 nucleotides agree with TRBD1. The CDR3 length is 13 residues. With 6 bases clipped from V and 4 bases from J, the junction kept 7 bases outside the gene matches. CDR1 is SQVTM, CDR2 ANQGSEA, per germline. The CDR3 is CSVFDRGITEAFF. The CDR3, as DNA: TGCAGCGTCTTCGACAGGGGTATCACTGAAGCTTTCTTT.

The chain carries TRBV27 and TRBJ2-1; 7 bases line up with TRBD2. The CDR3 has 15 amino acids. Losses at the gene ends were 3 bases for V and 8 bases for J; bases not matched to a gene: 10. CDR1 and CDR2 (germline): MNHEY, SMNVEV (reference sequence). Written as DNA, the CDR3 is TGTGCCAGCAGTTTTGATGGGAGGGGTCGCGATGAGCAGTTCTTC. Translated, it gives CASSFDGRGRDEQFF.

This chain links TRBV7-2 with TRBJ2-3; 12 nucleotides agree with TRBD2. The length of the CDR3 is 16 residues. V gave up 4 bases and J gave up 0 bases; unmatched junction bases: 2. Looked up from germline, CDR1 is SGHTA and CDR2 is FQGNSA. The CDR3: CASSSGLAGSTDTQYF. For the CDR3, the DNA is TGTGCCAGCAGCTCTGGACTAGCGGGGAGCACAGATACGCAGTATTTT. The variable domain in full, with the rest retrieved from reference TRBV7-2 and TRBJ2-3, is GAGVSQSPSNKVTEKGKDVELRCDPISGHTALYWYRQSLGQGLEFLIYFQGNSAPDKSGLPSDRFSAERTGGSVSTLTIQRTQQEDSAVYLCASSSGLAGSTDTQYFGPGTRLTVL.

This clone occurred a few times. CDR3 nucleotides: TGTGCCAGCAGCATATGGACTTCAACTAATGAAAAACTGTTTTTT. Translating gives CASSIWTSTNEKLFF. The V and J genes are TRBV5-6 and TRBJ1-4; no reliable D call. V gave up 4 bases and J gave up 0 bases, with 10 bases separating them. Germline CDR1 reads SGHDT; CDR2 reads YYEEEE. This CDR3 region has 15 residues. The variable domain in full, completed from reference TRBV5-6 and TRBJ1-4, reads DAGVTQSPTHLIKTRGQQVTLRCSPKSGHDTVSWYQQALGQGPQFIFQYYEEEERQRGNFPDRFSGHQFPNYSSELNVNALLLGDSALYLCASSIWTSTNEKLFFGSGTQLSVL.

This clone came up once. The CDR3 loop is CASSLGGQSNTEAFF. The CDR3, as DNA: TGTGCCAGCAGCTTAGGGGGACAGTCGAACACTGAAGCTTTCTTT. The J gene is TRBJ1-1, the V gene TRBV7-8; 7 bases are a match to TRBD1. CDR3 length equals 15 residues. In germline, CDR1 is SGHVS, CDR2 FQNEAQ. Unmatched junction bases numbered 3, after V lost 1 base and J lost 1 base. Drawing the rest from reference TRBV7-8 and TRBJ1-1, the complete variable domain is GAGVSQSPRYKVAKRGQDVALRCDPISGHVSLFWYQQALGQGPEFLTYFQNEAQLDKSGLPSDRFFAERPEGSVSTLKIQRTQQEDSAVYLCASSLGGQSNTEAFFGQGTRLTVV.

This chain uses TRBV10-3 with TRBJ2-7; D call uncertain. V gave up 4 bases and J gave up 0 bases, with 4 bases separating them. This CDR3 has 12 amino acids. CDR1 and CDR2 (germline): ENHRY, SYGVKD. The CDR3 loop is CAISANSYEQYF. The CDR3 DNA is TGTGCCATCAGTGCCAACTCCTACGAGCAGTACTTC.

The CDR3, as DNA: TGTGCCAGCAGTGATAGCGGGGGGGCCAACAATGAGCAGTTCTTC. As protein: CASSDSGGANNEQFF. This chain connects TRBV6-4 to TRBJ2-1, with 11 bases lining up with TRBD2. Trimming cost V 3 bases and J 5 bases; bases outside gene matches: 3. The CDR3 extends over 15 amino acids. Germline assignment: CDR1 MRHNA and CDR2 SNTAGT.

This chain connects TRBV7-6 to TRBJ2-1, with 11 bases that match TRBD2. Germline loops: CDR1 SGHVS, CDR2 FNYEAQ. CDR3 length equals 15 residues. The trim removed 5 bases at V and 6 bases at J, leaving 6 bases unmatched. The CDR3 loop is CASSTSGGGLNEQFF. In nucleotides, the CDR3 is TGTGCCAGCAGCACTAGCGGGGGAGGTCTCAATGAGCAGTTCTTC.

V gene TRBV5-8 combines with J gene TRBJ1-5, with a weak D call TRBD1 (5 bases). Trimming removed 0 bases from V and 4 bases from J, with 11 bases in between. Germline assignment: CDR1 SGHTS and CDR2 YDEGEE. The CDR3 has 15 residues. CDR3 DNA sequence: TGTGCCAGCAGCTTGGGACAGCGACAAAATCAGCCCCAGCATTTT. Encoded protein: CASSLGQRQNQPQHF.

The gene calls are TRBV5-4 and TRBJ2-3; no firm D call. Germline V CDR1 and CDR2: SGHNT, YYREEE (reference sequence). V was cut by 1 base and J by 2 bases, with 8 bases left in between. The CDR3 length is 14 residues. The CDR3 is CASSLTTNTDTQYF. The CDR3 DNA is TGTGCCAGCAGCTTGACTACCAACACAGATACGCAGTATTTT.